This T cell receptor beta chain is from a study of cytomegalovirus exposure and HLA in healthy donors. Study results and limitations: On later analysis, the bulk of CMV-associated TCR beta chains appeared to be HLA-restricted. Reports indicate that TCR beta sequences accurately predicted the HLA-A and HLA-B alleles of most subjects. Later analysis suggested links between common viral pathogens and several top significant clusters.

This PCR relied on a set of 60 Vbeta primers and 13 Jbeta primers. Per the original data handling: Approximately 11 million of the approximately 80 million unique TCR beta chains counted in a later analysis were shared. TCRdb's copy holds only in-frame clones and misses some; the assay was immunoSEQ multiplex PCR. That table supplies the V and J calls and clone size; D and trimming were determined from the DNA. In the table there are approximately 130,000 clones, less than 10% of which are singletons. This clone has a handful of counts. Its matching antigen is unknown. Trimming at V came to 3 bases and at J to 1 base, leaving 12 bases not matched to a gene. This CDR3 region has 18 residues. Germline CDR1 is SEHNR and CDR2 is FQNEAQ (reference sequence).

This sequence originates from a woman in her 40s in good health and CMV-seropositive. Sequencing used PBMCs. The gene calls are TRBV7-9 and TRBJ1-1; 9 bases line up with TRBD1. In DNA form, the CDR3 reads TGTGCCAGCAGCTTCGGGACAGGGTGGCGGTGGCCGAACACTGAAGCTTTCTTT. It yields the protein CASSFGTGWRWPNTEAFF.